Shown below are 23 T cell receptor beta chains from a single sample sequenced in a study of T-cell reconstitution after alpha-beta-depleted transplantation in children. As it was prepared, the TCRbeta library received unique molecular identifiers. TCRdb used MiXCR to reprocess the PCR reads, holding one entry per CDR3 protein. This sample has more than 200,000 distinct CDR3 sequences; approximately 19% occur once, and the top ten carry around 45%. Sample: PBMCs, mostly from graft donor cells, taken 360 days after TCRalphabeta/CD19-depleted stem cell transplant. Receptors originate from a male patient aged 2 to 9 who had a stem cell transplant for acute lymphoblastic leukemia, so the T cells may come from the graft donor.

The rearrangement links TRBV20-1 to TRBJ2-7, with 7 bases lining up with TRBD2. Germline CDR1 reads DFQATT; CDR2 reads SNEGSKA (reference sequence). J lost 2 bases, V lost 7 bases, and 8 bases had no gene match. CDR3 size: 13 residues. The CDR3 DNA sequence: TGCAGTGTATTGGGAGGGAGGGCCTACGAGCAGTACTTC. It yields the protein CSVLGGRAYEQYF.

This clonotype showed up just a few times. This chain joins TRBV27 and TRBJ1-4, with D perhaps matching TRBD1 (6 bases). The length of the CDR3 is 15 residues. Trimming took 4 bases from V and 4 from J, leaving 13 bases between them. CDR1 is MNHEY, CDR2 SMNVEV, per germline (reference sequence). CDR3 nucleotide sequence: TGTGCCAGCAGTTCACAGGGAAGGGGTAATGAAAAACTGTTTTTT. As protein: CASSSQGRGNEKLFF.

V is TRBV7-8 and J is TRBJ2-7; TRBD1 aligns across 7 bases. Looked up from germline, CDR1 is SGHVS and CDR2 is FQNEAQ. V trimming: 5 bases; J trimming: 2 bases; junction bases outside the gene matches: 6. The CDR3 contains 14 residues. CDR3 loop: CASSPTGAPYEQYF. CDR3 DNA: TGTGCCAGCAGCCCCACAGGGGCCCCCTACGAGCAGTACTTC.

The table lists this clonotype with a few counts. This chain connects TRBV9 to TRBJ2-7; 9 bases map to TRBD1. The junction had 13 bases not matched to a gene; V was cut back by 0 bases and J by 3 bases. This CDR3 has 18 residues. Looked up from germline, CDR1 is SGDLS and CDR2 is YYNGEE. CDR3 in amino acids: CASSVAPADRGVFYEQYF. The CDR3 bases are TGTGCCAGCAGCGTAGCTCCCGCGGACAGGGGTGTATTCTACGAGCAGTACTTC.

The chain has TRBV11-2 and TRBJ1-1; unclear D gene. The V gene lost 5 bases and the J gene lost 1 base, with 17 bases spanning the gap. The CDR3 is 16 amino acids. Germline V lookup: CDR1 SGHAT, CDR2 FQNNGV. The CDR3: CASSHRPGLKNTEAFF. As DNA, the CDR3 is TGTGCCAGCAGCCATAGGCCGGGCCTCAAGAACACTGAAGCTTTCTTT.

At least ten counts were recorded for this clonotype. The chain combines TRBV7-2 with TRBJ1-3; D unclear. The CDR3 is made up of 15 amino acids. Germline V CDR1 and CDR2: SGHTA, FQGNSA. Trimming left V 3 bases short and J 0 bases short, with 9 bases between. The chain's CDR3 is CASSFRMSSGNTIYF. CDR3 coding DNA: TGTGCCAGCAGCTTCCGGATGAGCTCTGGAAACACCATATATTTT.

The rearrangement joins TRBV4-3 to TRBJ2-7, with 7 bases fitting TRBD1. In germline, CDR1 is LGHNA, CDR2 YSLEER. Unmatched junction bases numbered 16, after V lost 2 bases and J lost 3 bases. The CDR3 loop spans 18 amino acids. CDR3 in amino acids: CASSQTRRLGTDGYEQYF. The CDR3 nucleotides read TGCGCCAGCAGCCAAACGAGGAGGCTTGGGACAGACGGCTACGAGCAGTACTTC.

V is TRBV4-3 and J is TRBJ2-1; 11 bases line up with TRBD2. This CDR3 has 17 residues. Unmatched junction bases numbered 11, after V lost 0 bases and J lost 10 bases. Germline V gives CDR1 LGHNA, CDR2 YSLEER. The CDR3 sequence: CASSQDRFSGGAEEQFF. The CDR3 DNA is TGCGCCAGCAGCCAAGATCGGTTTAGCGGGGGGGCCGAGGAGCAGTTCTTC.

This rearrangement joins TRBV5-5 to TRBJ2-3, with 9 bases matching TRBD2. The CDR3 is 15 amino acids. Germline CDR1 and CDR2: SGHKS and YYEKEE (reference sequence). J lost 2 bases, V lost 2 bases, and 3 bases had no gene match. CDR3 bases: TGTGCCAGCAGCTTACGACTAGCGGACACAGATACGCAGTATTTT. Translating gives CASSLRLADTDTQYF.

The sample holds a few counts of this clonotype. The chain couples TRBV5-5 to TRBJ2-5; D is unresolved. The CDR3 sequence is 15 residues long. Germline loops: CDR1 SGHKS, CDR2 YYEKEE (reference sequence). The V and J ends lost 4 bases and 4 bases respectively, with 17 bases between them. CDR3 nucleotide sequence: TGTGCCAGCAGCCCACAAGGTTTAACCTTAGAGACCCAGTACTTC. This codes for CASSPQGLTLETQYF.

This clonotype was counted only a few times. The rearrangement uses TRBV13 and TRBJ1-1; 9 nucleotides align to TRBD1. This CDR3 has 16 residues. Trimming at V came to 4 bases and at J to 3 bases, leaving 9 bases not matched to a gene. Germline values: CDR1 PRHDT, CDR2 FYEKMQ (reference sequence). The DNA for the CDR3 is TGTGCCAGCAGCTGGGGACAGGGAGGGTTTCACACTGAAGCTTTCTTT. This translates into CASSWGQGGFHTEAFF.

This clonotype has more than one count but fewer than ten. This chain uses TRBV11-2 with TRBJ2-5, with D unclear. The ends were cut back, 3 bases at V and 4 bases at J, with 15 bases in the middle. Germline assignment: CDR1 SGHAT and CDR2 FQNNGV. This CDR3 has 15 residues. The chain's CDR3 is CASSLRTLGPETQYF. The CDR3 DNA sequence: TGTGCCAGCAGCTTGAGGACCTTGGGCCCAGAGACCCAGTACTTC. Combining the CDR3 with reference TRBV11-2 and TRBJ2-5 gives the whole variable domain EAGVAQSPRYKIIEKRQSVAFWCNPISGHATLYWYQQILGQGPKLLIQFQNNGVVDDSQLPKDRFSAERLKGVDSTLKIQPAKLEDSAVYLCASSLRTLGPETQYFGPGTRLLVL.

J is TRBJ2-4 and V is TRBV5-1; D not resolved. Germline V gene sequence: CDR1 SGHRS, CDR2 YFSETQ. Trimming removed 0 bases at V and 1 base at J, with 20 bases between. CDR3 length: 19 amino acids. The CDR3 nucleotides are TGCGCCAGCAGCTTGGAGGCCCATTTTCGCCGATTGGCCAAAAACATTCAGTACTTC. Its protein is CASSLEAHFRRLAKNIQYF.

This clonotype was observed at least ten times. The rearrangement links TRBV5-6 to TRBJ2-3, with 11 bases matching TRBD2. V lost 1 base and J lost 6; bases outside the gene matches: 10. Germline-derived CDR1 and CDR2 are SGHDT and YYEEEE. CDR3 length equals 17 residues. The chain's CDR3 is CASSLRPLAGGYDTQYF. CDR3 DNA sequence: TGTGCCAGCAGCTTGCGGCCGCTAGCGGGGGGTTATGATACGCAGTATTTT.

CDR3 nucleotides: TGTGCCAGCAGCGCCCGGGACAACTACGAGCAGTACTTC. Residues: CASSARDNYEQYF. The rearrangement uses TRBV9 and TRBJ2-7, with D perhaps matching TRBD1 (6 bases). Trimming stripped 3 bases from V and 3 bases from J, with 10 bases between. The CDR3 spans 13 residues. Germline V lookup: CDR1 SGDLS, CDR2 YYNGEE.

DNA of the CDR3: TGTGCCAGCAGCCAAGATATTACAGGGGGAGCCTACGAGCAGTACTTC. Translated: CASSQDITGGAYEQYF. The chain joins TRBV14 to TRBJ2-7, with 8 bases fitting TRBD1. CDR1 SGHDN and CDR2 FVKESK come from the germline V gene. The CDR3 spans 16 residues. J was trimmed by 2 bases and V by 0 bases; bases with no gene match: 6.

This clonotype was detected a few times. J is TRBJ1-5 and V is TRBV18; maybe TRBD1 (6 bases). Germline loops: CDR1 KGHSH, CDR2 LQKENI. Trimming removed 5 bases from V and 2 bases from J, with 13 bases in between. This CDR3 is 15 amino acids long. CDR3 nucleotide sequence: TGTGCCAGCTCAAGGGAACAGGGCCGCAATCAGCCCCAGCATTTT. Its translation is CASSREQGRNQPQHF. Full variable domain (rest looked up from reference TRBV18 and TRBJ1-5): NAGVMQNPRHLVRRRGQEARLRCSPMKGHSHVYWYRQLPEEGLKFMVYLQKENIIDESGMPKERFSAEFPKEGPSILRIQQVVRGDSAAYFCASSREQGRNQPQHFGDGTRLSIL.

At least ten counts were recorded for this clonotype. The J gene is TRBJ2-3, the V gene TRBV10-3, with 8 nucleotides matching TRBD1. The V gene end was trimmed by 8 bases and the J gene end by 1 base; junction bases not matched to a gene: 5. Germline V gene lookup returns CDR1 ENHRY and CDR2 SYGVKD. The CDR3 loop spans 14 amino acids. The CDR3 DNA is TGTGCCATCCGTGGACAGGGCGGCACAGATACGCAGTATTTT. The encoded protein is CAIRGQGGTDTQYF.

Only a few counts were recorded for this clonotype. The chain employs TRBV9 and TRBJ2-5; TRBD1 might be the D (6 bases). The CDR3 has 13 amino acids. V dropped 2 bases and J dropped 5 bases, with 10 bases sitting between them. The germline CDR1 and CDR2 sequences are SGDLS and YYNGEE. CDR3 nucleotides: TGTGCCAGCAGCGTTGGGGGCCGCGAGACCCAGTACTTC. It is translated as CASSVGGRETQYF.

Many counts were recorded for this clonotype. The chain uses TRBV29-1 and TRBJ2-1, with TRBD1 identical over 10 bases. The CDR3 is 14 amino acids. V was pared by 5 bases and J by 4 bases, with 5 bases of the junction left unmatched. Germline V lookup: CDR1 SQVTM, CDR2 ANQGSEA. CDR3 coding DNA: TGCAGCGTTATAGGACAGGGGGTATACAATGAGCAGTTCTTC. Its protein is CSVIGQGVYNEQFF.

This clonotype was picked up many times. V is TRBV6-2 or TRBV6-3 and J is TRBJ1-5; no definite D call. The germline gives CDR1 MNHEY, CDR2 SVGEGT. CDR3 length: 13 amino acids. With 6 bases removed from V and 10 bases from J, the gap between germline ends came to 16 bases. As DNA, the CDR3 is TGTGCCAGCAGCATCCCAACACCGACTCCCCAGCATTTT. Encoded protein: CASSIPTPTPQHF.

This chain uses TRBV5-1 with TRBJ2-1; TRBD2 matches at 10 bases. CDR1 and CDR2 from the germline V gene are SGHRS and YFSETQ. The J segment lost 6 bases and the V segment lost 7 bases, leaving 10 bases of the junction unmatched. The CDR3 sequence is 15 residues long. CDR3 sequence (DNA): TGCGCCAGCCGAATCATAGCGGGGGGAAGCAATGAGCAGTTCTTC. Its protein product is CASRIIAGGSNEQFF. The entire variable domain, with the rest obtained from reference TRBV5-1 and TRBJ2-1, is as follows: KAGVTQTPRYLIKTRGQQVTLSCSPISGHRSVSWYQQTPGQGLQFLFEYFSETQRNKGNFPGRFSGRQFSNSRSEMNVSTLELGDSALYLCASRIIAGGSNEQFFGPGTRLTVL.

Only a few counts were recorded for this clonotype. The CDR3: CASSLTDAGPGYTF. The CDR3 region has the DNA TGTGCCAGCAGCCTGACCGACGCAGGGCCTGGCTACACCTTC. V usage is TRBV5-5 and J usage is TRBJ1-2; tentatively, D is TRBD1 (5 bases). The germline CDR1 and CDR2 sequences are SGHKS and YYEKEE (reference sequence). The CDR3 has 14 residues. V shed 4 bases and J shed 7 bases, with 17 bases lying between them.